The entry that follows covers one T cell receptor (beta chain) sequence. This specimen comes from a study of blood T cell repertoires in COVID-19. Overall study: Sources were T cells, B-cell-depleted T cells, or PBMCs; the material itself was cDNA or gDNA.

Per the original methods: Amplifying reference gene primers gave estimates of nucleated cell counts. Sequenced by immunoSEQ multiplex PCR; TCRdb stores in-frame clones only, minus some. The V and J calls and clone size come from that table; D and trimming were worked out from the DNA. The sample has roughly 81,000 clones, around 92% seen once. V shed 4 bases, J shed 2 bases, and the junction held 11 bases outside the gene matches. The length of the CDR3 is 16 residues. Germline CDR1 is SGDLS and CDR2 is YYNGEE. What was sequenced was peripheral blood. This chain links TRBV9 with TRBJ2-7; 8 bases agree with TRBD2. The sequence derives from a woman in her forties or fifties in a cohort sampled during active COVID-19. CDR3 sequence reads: CASSLRAGDKTYEQYF. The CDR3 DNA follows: TGTGCCAGCAGCCTTCGAGCGGGAGACAAAACCTACGAGCAGTACTTC.